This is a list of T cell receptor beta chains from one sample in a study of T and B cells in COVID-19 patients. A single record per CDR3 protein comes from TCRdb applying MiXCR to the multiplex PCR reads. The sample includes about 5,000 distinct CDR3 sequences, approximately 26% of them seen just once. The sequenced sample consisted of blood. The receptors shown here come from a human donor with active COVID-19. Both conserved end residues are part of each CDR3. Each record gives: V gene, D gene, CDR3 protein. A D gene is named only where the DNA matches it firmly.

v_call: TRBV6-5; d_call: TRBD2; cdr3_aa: CASSHTSGSLNEQFF
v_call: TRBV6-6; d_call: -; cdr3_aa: CASSPRGNQETQYF
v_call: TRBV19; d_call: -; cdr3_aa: CASSVTGFSGANVLTF
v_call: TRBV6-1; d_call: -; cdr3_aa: CASTTTTGWNTEAFF
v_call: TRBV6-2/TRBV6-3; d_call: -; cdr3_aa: CASSYKANTEAFF
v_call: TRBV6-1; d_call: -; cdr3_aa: CASRAGGQEYF
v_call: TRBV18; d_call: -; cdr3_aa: CASSPRGQGGRGYTF
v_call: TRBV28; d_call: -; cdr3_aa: CATGWVSYEQYF
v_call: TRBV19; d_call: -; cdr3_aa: CASNEQINQPQHF
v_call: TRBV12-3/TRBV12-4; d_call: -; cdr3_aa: CASSFSSGTEAFF
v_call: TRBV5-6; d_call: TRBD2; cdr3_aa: CASSGGLAGGSNTGELFF
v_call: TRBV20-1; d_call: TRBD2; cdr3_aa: CSATPVWGLAGGGRETQYF
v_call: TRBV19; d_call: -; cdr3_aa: CASSIREALTNSPLHF
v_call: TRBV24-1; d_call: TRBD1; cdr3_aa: CATSDLKGQGAGYF
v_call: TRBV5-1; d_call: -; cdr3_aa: CASSFGQETQYF
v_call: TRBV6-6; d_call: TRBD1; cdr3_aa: CASRLGQGVEQYF
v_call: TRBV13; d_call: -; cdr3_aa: CASSSPPGDQETQYF
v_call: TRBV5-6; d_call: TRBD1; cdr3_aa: CASSLSGTGWDTQYF
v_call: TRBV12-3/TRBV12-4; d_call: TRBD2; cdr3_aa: CASSSRTSGTGTGQFF
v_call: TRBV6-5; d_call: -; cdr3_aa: CASSYDSLYGYTF
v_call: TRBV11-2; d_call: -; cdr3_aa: CASSIPRGSTDTQYF
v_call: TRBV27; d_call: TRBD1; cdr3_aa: CASSTTGWTLHF
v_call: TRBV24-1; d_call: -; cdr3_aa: CATSDREGGNEKLFF
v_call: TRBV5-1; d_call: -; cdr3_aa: CATGDSYNSPLHF
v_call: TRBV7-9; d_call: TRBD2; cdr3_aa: CASSIGIAGDEQFF
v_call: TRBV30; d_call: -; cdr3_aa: CAWSVGGYSYEQYF
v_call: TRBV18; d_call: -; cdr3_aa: CASSRGSGETQYF
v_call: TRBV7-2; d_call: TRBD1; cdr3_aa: CASSRETGLNTEAFF
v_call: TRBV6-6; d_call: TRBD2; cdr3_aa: CASSYSGGNQETQYF
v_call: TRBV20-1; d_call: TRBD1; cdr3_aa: CSARRQGVVGNQPQHF
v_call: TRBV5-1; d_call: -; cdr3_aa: CASRDTASYEQYF
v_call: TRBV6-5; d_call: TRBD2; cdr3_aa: CASSHTSGTSYEQYF
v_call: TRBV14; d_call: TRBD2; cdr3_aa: CASSQFLLAGGSGELFF
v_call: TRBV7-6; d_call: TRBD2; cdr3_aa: CASSSLLAKQAYEQYF
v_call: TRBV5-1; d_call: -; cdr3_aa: CASSLAGEVGYTF
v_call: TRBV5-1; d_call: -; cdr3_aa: CASSLGGGETQYF
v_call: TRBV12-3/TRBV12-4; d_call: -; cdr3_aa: CASSTPSGTQYF
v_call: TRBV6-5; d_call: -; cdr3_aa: CASSPHRSVGGTQYF
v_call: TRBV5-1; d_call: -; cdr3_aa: CASSLEGPSRGDTQYF
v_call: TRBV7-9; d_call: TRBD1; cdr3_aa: CASSPGTANEKLFF
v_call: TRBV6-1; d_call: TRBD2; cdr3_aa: CASRSGADTDTQYF
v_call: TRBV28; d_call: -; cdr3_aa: CASSFAGQTQYF